The clone carrying this TCR beta chain has only one observation. Its antigen is not known. CDR3 length: 15 amino acids. V was trimmed by 6 bases and J by 3 bases, leaving 15 bases between them. Germline values: CDR1 SNHLY, CDR2 FYNNEI. Libraries were prepared by immunoSEQ multiplex PCR; TCRdb keeps only in-frame clonotypes and omits some of them. The sample yields 220,000 or so clones, roughly 84% seen once. The data were obtained in a study of cytomegalovirus exposure and HLA in healthy donors. Study findings and constraints: Specificity of a few CMV-associated chains for CMV antigens was verified in vitro.

This receptor was obtained from a woman younger than 35 in good health and CMV-seropositive. Sequenced sample: PBMCs. The chain combines TRBV2 with TRBJ1-5; D is possibly TRBD1 (6 bases). CDR3: CASSPADSFNQPQHF. The DNA for the CDR3 is TGTGCCAGCAGCCCCGCGGACAGTTTCAATCAGCCCCAGCATTTT.